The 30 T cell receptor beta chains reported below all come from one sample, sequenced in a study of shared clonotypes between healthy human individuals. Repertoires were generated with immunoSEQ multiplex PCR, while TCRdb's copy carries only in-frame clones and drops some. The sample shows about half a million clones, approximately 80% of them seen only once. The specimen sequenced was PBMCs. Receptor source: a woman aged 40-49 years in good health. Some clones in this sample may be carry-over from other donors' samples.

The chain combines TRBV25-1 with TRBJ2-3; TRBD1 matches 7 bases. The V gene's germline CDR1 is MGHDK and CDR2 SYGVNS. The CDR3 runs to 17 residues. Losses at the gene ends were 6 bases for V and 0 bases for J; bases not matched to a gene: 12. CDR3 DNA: TGTGCCAGCAGGGAGTATAGGGGGCTTCCTAGCACAGATACGCAGTATTTT. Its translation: CASREYRGLPSTDTQYF.

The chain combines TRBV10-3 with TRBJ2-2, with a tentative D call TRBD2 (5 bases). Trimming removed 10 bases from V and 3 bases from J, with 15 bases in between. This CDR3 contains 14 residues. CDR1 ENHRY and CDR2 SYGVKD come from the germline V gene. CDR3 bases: TGTGCCAGCCACTTAGCGATTCACACCGGGGAGCTGTTTTTT. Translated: CASHLAIHTGELFF.

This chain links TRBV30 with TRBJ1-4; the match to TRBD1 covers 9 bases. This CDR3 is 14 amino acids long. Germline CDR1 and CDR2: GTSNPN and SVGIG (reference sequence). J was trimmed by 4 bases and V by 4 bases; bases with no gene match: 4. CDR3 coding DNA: TGTGCCTGGAATAAGGGACAGGGTAATGAAAAACTGTTTTTT. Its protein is CAWNKGQGNEKLFF.

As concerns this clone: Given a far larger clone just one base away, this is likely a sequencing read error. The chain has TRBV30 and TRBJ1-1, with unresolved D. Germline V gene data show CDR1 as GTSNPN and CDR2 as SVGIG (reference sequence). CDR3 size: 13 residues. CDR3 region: CAWDWNMNTESFF. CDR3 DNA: TGTGCCTGGGACTGGAACATGAACACTGAATCTTTCTTT.

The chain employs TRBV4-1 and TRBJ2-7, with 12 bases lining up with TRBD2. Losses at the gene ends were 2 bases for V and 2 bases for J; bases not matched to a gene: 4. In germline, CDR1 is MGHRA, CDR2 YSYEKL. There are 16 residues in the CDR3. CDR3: CASSQYRLAGAYEQYF. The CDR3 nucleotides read TGCGCCAGCAGCCAATATCGACTAGCGGGGGCCTACGAGCAGTACTTC.

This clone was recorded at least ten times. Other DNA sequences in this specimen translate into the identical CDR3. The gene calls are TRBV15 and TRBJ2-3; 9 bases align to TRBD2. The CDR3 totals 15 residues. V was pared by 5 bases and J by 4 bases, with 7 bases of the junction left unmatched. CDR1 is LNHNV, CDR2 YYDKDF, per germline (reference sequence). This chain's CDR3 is CATSGVAGGSDTQYF. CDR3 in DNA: TGTGCCACCAGCGGAGTCGCGGGAGGGTCAGATACGCAGTATTTT.

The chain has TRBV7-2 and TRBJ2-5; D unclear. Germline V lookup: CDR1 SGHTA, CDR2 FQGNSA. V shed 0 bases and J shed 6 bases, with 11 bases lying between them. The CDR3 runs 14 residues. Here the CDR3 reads CASSLAPWTQTQYF. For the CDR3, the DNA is TGTGCCAGCAGCTTAGCGCCATGGACCCAGACCCAGTACTTC.

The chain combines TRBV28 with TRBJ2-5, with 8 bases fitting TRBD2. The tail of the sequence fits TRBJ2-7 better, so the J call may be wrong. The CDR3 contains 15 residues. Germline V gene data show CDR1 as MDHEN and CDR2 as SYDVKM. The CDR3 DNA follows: TGTGCCAGCACCGCAAGCGGGAGAACGTCCTACGAGCAGTACTTC. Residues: CASTASGRTSYEQYF.

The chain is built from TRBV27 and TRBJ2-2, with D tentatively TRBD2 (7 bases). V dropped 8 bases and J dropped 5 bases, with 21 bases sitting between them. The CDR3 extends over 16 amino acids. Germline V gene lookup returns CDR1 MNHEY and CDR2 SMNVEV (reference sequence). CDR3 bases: TGTGCCAGCGCCCGGGGGGCCACGAGGAGTACCGGGGAGCTGTTTTTT. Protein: CASARGATRSTGELFF.

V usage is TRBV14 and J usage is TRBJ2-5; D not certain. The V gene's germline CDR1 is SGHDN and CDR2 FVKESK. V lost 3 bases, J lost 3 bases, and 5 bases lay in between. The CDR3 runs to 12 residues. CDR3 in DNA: TGTGCCAGCAGCCAGACAAAAGAGACCCAGTACTTC. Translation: CASSQTKETQYF.

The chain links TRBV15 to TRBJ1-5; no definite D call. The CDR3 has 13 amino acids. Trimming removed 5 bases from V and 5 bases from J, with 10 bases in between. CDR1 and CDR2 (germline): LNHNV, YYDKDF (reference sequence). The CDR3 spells CATSARRDQPQHF. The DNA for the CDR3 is TGTGCCACCAGCGCCCGGAGGGATCAGCCCCAGCATTTT.

CDR3 in amino acids: CASMQDTQYF. Written as DNA, the CDR3 is TGTGCCAGCATGCAAGATACGCAGTATTTT. The V and J genes are TRBV6-5 and TRBJ2-3; D call uncertain. Trimming pared 7 bases from V and 5 bases from J, leaving 4 bases between. The CDR3 is 10 residues long. The V gene's germline CDR1 is MNHEY and CDR2 SVGAGI.

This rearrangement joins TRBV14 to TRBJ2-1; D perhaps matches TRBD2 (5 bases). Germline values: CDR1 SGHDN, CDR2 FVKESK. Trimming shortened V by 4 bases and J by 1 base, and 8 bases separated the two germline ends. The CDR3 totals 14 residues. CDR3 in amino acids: CASSLGSSYNEQFF. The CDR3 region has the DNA TGTGCCAGCAGCCTAGGGAGTTCCTACAATGAGCAGTTCTTC.

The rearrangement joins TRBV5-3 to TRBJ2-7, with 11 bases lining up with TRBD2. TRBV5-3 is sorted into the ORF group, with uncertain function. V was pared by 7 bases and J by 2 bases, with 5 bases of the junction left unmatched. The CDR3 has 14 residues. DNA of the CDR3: TGTGCCAGAGCGGGGACTAGCGGAACCTACGAGCAGTACTTC. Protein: CARAGTSGTYEQYF.

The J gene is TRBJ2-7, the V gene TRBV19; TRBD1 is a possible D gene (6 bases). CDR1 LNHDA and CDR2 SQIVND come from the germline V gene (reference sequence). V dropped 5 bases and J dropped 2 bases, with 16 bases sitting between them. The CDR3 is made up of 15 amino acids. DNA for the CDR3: TGTGCCAGTAGTTCGCAAGGGGGAAAGGCCTACGAGCAGTACTTC. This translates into CASSSQGGKAYEQYF.

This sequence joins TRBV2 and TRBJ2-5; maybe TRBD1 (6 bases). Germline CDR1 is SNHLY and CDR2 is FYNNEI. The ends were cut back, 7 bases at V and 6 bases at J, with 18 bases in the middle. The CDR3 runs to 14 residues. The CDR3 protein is CASTDSGARKTQYF. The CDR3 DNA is TGTGCCAGCACGGACTCAGGGGCGAGAAAGACCCAGTACTTC.

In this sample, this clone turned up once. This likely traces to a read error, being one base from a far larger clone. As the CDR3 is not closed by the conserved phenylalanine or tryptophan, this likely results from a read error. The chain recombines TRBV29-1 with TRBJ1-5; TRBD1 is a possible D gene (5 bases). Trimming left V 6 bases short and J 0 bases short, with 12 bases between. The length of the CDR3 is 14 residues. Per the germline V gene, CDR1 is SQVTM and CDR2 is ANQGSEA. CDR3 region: CSVATDISNQPQHS. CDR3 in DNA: TGCAGCGTAGCCACGGACATTAGCAATCAGCCCCAGCATTCT.

CDR3 sequence (DNA): TGCGCCAGCAGCTTGGTATCAGACTACGAGCAGTACTTC. Its translation is CASSLVSDYEQYF. The V call is TRBV5-1, the J call TRBJ2-7, with D unresolved. The germline V gene has CDR1 SGHRS and CDR2 YFSETQ. Deletions cut 0 bases from V and 3 bases from J, with 7 bases between. This CDR3 spans 13 amino acids.

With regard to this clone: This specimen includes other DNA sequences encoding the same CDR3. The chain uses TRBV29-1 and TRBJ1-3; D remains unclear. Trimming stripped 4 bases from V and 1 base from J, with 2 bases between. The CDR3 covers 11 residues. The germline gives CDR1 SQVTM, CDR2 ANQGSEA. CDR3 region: CSVGSGNTIYF. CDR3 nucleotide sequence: TGCAGCGTTGGGTCTGGAAACACCATATATTTT.

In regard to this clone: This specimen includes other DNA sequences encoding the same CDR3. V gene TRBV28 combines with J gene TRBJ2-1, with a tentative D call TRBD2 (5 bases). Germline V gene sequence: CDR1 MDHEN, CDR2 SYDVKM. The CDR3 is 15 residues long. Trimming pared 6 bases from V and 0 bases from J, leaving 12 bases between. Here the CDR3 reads CASSPGGSSYNEQFF. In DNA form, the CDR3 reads TGTGCCAGCAGCCCCGGTGGGAGCTCCTACAATGAGCAGTTCTTC.

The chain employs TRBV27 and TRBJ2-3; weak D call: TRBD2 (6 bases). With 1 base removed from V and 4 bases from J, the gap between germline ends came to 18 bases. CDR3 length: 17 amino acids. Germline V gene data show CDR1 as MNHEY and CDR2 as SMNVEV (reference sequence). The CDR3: CASSLFGGARAADTQYF. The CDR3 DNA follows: TGTGCCAGCAGTTTATTTGGAGGGGCCCGGGCTGCAGATACGCAGTATTTT.

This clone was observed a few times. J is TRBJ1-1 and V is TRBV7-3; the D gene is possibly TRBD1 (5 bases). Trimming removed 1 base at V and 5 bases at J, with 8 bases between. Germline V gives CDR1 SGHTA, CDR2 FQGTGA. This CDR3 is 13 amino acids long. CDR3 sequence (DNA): TGTGCCAGCAGCTTAAGAGGGGTAACTGAAGCTTTCTTT. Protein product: CASSLRGVTEAFF.

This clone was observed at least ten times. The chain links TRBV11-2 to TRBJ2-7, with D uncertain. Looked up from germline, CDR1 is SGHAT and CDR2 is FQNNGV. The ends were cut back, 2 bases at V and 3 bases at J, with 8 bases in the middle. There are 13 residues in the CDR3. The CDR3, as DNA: TGTGCCAGCAGCTTACGAGCTCACTACGAGCAGTACTTC. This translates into CASSLRAHYEQYF.

CDR3 in amino acids: CASSFGQTATNEKLFF. The CDR3 nucleotides are TGTGCCAGCAGTTTCGGACAGACAGCAACTAATGAAAAACTGTTTTTT. The chain couples TRBV28 to TRBJ1-4, with a weak D call TRBD1 (6 bases). V dropped 3 bases and J dropped 0 bases, with 11 bases sitting between them. CDR1 MDHEN and CDR2 SYDVKM come from the germline V gene. This CDR3 has 16 residues.

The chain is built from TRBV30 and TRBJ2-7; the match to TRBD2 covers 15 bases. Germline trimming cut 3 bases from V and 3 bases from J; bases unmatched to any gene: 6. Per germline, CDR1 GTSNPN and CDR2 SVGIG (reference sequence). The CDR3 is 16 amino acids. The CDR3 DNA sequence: TGTGCCTGGAGCGCCGGACTAGCGGGAGGGATCTACGAGCAGTACTTC. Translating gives CAWSAGLAGGIYEQYF.

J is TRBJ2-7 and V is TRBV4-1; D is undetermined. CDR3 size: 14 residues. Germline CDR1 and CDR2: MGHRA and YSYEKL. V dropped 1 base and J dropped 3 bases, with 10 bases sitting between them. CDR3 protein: CASSQVSGDYEQYF. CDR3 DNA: TGCGCCAGCAGCCAAGTCTCTGGGGACTACGAGCAGTACTTC.

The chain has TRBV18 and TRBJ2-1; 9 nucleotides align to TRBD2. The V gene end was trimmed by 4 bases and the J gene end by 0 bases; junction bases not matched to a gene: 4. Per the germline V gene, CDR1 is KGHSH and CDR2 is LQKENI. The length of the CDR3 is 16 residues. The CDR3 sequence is CASSLWTSVSYNEQFF. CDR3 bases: TGTGCCAGCTCACTTTGGACTAGCGTCTCCTACAATGAGCAGTTCTTC.

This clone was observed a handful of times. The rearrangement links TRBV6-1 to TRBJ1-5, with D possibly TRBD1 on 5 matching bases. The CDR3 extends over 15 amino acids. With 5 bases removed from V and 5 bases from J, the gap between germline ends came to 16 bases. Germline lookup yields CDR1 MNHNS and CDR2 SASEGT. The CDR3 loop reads CASSSTWGGDQPQHF. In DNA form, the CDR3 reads TGTGCCAGCAGTTCAACCTGGGGAGGGGATCAGCCCCAGCATTTT.

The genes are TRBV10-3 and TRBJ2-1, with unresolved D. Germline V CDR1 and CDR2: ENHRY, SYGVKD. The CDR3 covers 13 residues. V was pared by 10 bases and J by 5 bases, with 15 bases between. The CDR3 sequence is CASSYIGHNEQFF. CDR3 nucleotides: TGTGCCAGTTCATATATCGGCCACAATGAGCAGTTCTTC.

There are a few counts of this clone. CDR3 nucleotide sequence: TGCAGCGTTGAAGGTCCGGGAGTGAATGAGCAGTTCTTC. Protein sequence: CSVEGPGVNEQFF. The chain links TRBV29-1 to TRBJ2-1; TRBD2 might be the D (6 bases). Germline-derived CDR1 and CDR2 are SQVTM and ANQGSEA. The CDR3 is 13 residues long. V lost 1 base and J lost 7, with 11 bases in between.